This entry describes one TCR beta chain. CDR1 MNHEY and CDR2 SMNVEV come from the germline V gene (reference sequence). The CDR3 sequence is 17 residues long. V shed 1 base, J shed 0 bases, and the junction held 7 bases outside the gene matches. This specimen belongs to a study of T cell changes during pregnancy in multiple sclerosis. This table comes from immunoSEQ multiplex PCR, and its TCRdb copy is limited to in-frame clones, with some not included. The data hold roughly 43,000 clones, with roughly nine tenths observed a single time. The TCR sequence derives from a female donor with multiple sclerosis, enrolled in a pregnancy study. V gene TRBV27 combines with J gene TRBJ1-2; 8 positions agree with TRBD1. The source material was CD4+ T cells from peripheral blood mononuclear cells, sampled after pregnancy. As DNA, the CDR3 is TGTGCCAGCAGTTTATGGGGACAGGACGTGTCTAACTATGGCTACACCTTC. Its protein product is CASSLWGQDVSNYGYTF.